The source of this T cell receptor beta chain is a study of long-term antiretroviral therapy in people with HIV. Study-wide background: The 2015 immediate-ART recommendation was preceded by the earliest samples by about a decade.

Study-wide points: CDR3 length ranges were narrower in HIV repertoires than in controls. The study lacked data on ART adherence, viral resistance or therapy changes.

This clone has only a few counts. Its antigen is not identified. Every donor contributed at least one pre-ART and at least two post-ART PBMC samples. Germline lookup yields CDR1 LNHNV and CDR2 YYDKDF (reference sequence). The length of the CDR3 is 14 residues. V lost 8 bases and J lost 0, with 13 bases in between. The assay used was immunoSEQ (version v3.0), run at survey level. Assay: immunoSEQ multiplex PCR; the TCRdb copy retains only in-frame clones and omits some. Of around 26,000 clones in the sample, 75% to 85% were seen once. The sample consisted of unsorted PBMCs, taken 3 years after starting antiretroviral therapy. This sequence was found in a man aged 45-65 years with HIV. The V gene is TRBV15, the J gene TRBJ1-2; D not certain. In DNA form, the CDR3 reads TGTGCCACCCGTGGGGAGGCCTCTAACTATGGCTACACCTTC. Translated, it gives CATRGEASNYGYTF.